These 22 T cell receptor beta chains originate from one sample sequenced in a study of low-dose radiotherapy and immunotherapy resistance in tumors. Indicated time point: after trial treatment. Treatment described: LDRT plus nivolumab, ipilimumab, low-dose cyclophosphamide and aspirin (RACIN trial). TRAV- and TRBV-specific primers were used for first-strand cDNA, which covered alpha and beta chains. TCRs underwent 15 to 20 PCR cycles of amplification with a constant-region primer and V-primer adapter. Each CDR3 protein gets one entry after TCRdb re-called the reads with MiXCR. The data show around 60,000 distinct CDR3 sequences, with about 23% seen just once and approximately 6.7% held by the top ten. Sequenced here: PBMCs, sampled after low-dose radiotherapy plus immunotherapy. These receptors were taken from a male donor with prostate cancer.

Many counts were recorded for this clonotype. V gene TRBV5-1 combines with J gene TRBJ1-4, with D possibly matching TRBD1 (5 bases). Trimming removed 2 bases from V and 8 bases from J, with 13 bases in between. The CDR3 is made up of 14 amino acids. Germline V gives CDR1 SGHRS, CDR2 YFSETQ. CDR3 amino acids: CASSFNQGWEKLFF. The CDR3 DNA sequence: TGCGCCAGCAGCTTTAATCAGGGTTGGGAAAAACTGTTTTTT.

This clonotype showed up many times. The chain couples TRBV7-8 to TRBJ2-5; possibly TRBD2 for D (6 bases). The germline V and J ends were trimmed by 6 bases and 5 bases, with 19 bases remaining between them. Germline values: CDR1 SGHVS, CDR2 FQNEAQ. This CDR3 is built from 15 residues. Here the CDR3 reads CASSEAAGTYETQYF. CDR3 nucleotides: TGTGCCAGCAGTGAAGCGGCGGGAACTTACGAGACCCAGTACTTC.

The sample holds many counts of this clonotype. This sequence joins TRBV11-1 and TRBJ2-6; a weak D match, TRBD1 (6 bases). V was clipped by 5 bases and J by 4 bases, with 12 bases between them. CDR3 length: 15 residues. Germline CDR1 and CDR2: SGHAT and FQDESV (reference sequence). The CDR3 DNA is TGTGCCAGCAGCCACGACAGGAGAGGGGCCAACGTCCTGACTTTC. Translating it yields CASSHDRRGANVLTF.

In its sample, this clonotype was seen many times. CDR3 coding DNA: TGTGCCAGCAGCTTAACCTTGGGCCAAGCCAGCGACGAGCAGTACTTC. Amino acid sequence: CASSLTLGQASDEQYF. The V call is TRBV7-6, the J call TRBJ2-7; the D is unclear. The CDR3 covers 16 residues. Germline loops: CDR1 SGHVS, CDR2 FNYEAQ. Trimming cost V 2 bases and J 5 bases, with 19 bases left between them.

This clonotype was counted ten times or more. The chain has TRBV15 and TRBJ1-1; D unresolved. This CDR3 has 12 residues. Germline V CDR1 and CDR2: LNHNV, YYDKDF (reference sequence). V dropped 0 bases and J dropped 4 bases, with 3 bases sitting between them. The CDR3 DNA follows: TGTGCCACCAGCAGAGATGGCACTGAAGCTTTCTTT. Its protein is CATSRDGTEAFF.

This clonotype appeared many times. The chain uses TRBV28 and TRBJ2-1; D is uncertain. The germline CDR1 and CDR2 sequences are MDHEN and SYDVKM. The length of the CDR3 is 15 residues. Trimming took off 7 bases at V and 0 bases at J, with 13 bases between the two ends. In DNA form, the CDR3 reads TGTGCCAGCACCCCCGTCGGGCGCTCCTACAATGAGCAGTTCTTC. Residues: CASTPVGRSYNEQFF.

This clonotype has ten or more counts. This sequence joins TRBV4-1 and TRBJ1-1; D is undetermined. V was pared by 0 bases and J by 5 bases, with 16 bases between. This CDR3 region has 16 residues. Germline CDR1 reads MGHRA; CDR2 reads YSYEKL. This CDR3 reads CASSQEPIPQRTEAFF. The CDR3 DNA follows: TGCGCCAGCAGCCAAGAACCTATTCCCCAGCGGACTGAAGCTTTCTTT.

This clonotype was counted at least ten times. The CDR3 reads CASSLSSYEQYF. The CDR3 DNA reads TGTGCCAGCAGCTTAAGTTCCTACGAGCAGTACTTC. The rearrangement uses TRBV11-1 and TRBJ2-7; no reliable D call. The germline CDR1 and CDR2 sequences are SGHAT and FQDESV (reference sequence). The CDR3 has 12 residues. V was shortened by 2 bases and J by 1 base, with 3 bases between the two germline ends.

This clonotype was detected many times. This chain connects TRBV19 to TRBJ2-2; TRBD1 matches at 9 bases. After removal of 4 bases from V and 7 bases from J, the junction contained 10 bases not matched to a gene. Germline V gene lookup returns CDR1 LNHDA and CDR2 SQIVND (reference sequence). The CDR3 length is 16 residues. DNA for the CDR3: TGTGCCAGTAGTAGGCCGGGACAGGGAACGGGCGGGGAGCTGTTTTTT. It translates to CASSRPGQGTGGELFF.

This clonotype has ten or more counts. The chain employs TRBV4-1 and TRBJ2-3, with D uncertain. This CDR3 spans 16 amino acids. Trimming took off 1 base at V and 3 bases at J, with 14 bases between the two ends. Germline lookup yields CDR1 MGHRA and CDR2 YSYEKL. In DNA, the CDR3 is TGCGCCAGCAGCCAAGCTGATCGAACCGGTACAGATACGCAGTATTTT. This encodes CASSQADRTGTDTQYF.

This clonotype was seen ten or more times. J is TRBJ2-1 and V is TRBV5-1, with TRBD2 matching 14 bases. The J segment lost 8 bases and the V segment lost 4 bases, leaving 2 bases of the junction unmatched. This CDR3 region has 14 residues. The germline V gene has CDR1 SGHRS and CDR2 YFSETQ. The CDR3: CASSPGLAGDEQFF. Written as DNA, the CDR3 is TGCGCCAGCAGCCCGGGACTAGCGGGAGATGAGCAGTTCTTC.

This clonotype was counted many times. The CDR3 coding sequence is TGTGCCAGCAGTTTATCCCAGGGGCTAGCCAAAAACATTCAGTACTTC. Translation gives CASSLSQGLAKNIQYF. The chain uses TRBV12-3 or TRBV12-4 and TRBJ2-4, with D tentatively TRBD1 (6 bases). Trimming took 2 bases from V and 0 from J, leaving 11 bases between them. The CDR3 runs 16 residues.

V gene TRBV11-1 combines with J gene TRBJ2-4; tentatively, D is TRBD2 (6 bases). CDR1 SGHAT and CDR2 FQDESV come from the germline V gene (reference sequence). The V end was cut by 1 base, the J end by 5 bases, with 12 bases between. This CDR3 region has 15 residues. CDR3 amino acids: CASSLDPGVENIQYF. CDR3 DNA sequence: TGTGCCAGCAGCTTAGACCCGGGAGTGGAAAACATTCAGTACTTC.

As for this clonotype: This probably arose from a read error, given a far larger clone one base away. CDR3 nucleotides: TGTGCCAGCAGTTACTCGACCTACGAGCAGTTCTTC. Its protein is CASSYSTYEQFF. The chain uses TRBV6-6 and TRBJ2-1; D gene uncertain. The CDR3 is made up of 12 amino acids. Germline values: CDR1 MNHNY, CDR2 SVGAGI (reference sequence). V was clipped by 0 bases and J by 10 bases, with 7 bases between them.

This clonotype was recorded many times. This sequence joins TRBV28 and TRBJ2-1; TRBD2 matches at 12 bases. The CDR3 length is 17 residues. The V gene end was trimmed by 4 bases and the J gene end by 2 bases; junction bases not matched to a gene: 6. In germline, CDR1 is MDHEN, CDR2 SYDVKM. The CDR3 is CASSWASGRAAYNEQFF. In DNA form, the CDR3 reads TGTGCCAGCAGTTGGGCTAGCGGGAGGGCCGCCTACAATGAGCAGTTCTTC.

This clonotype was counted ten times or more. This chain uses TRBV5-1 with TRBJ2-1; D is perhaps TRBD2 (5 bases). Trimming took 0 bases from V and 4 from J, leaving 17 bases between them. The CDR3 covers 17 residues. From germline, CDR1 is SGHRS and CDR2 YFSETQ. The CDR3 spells CASSLGIVRRDYNEQFF. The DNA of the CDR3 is TGCGCCAGCAGCTTGGGTATAGTCCGCCGGGATTACAATGAGCAGTTCTTC.

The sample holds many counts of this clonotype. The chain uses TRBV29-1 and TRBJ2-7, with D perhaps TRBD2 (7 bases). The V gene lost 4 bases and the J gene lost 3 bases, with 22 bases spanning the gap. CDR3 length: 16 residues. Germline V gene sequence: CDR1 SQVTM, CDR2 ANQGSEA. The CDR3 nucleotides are TGCAGCGTTGGGGGGGGGAAGGGGGGTACGGACTACGAGCAGTACTTC. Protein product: CSVGGGKGGTDYEQYF.

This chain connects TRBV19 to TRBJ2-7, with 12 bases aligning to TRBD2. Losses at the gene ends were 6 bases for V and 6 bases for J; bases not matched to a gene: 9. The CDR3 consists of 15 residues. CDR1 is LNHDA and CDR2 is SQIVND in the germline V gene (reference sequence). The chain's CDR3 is CASRDLAGGPGEQYF. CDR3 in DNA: TGTGCCAGTAGGGACCTAGCGGGAGGGCCGGGCGAGCAGTACTTC.

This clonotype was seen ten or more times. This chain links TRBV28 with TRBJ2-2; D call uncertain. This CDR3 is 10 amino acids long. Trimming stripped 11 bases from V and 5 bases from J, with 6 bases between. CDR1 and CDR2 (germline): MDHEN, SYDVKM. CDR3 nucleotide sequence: TGTGCCGGCCCGACCGGGGAGCTGTTTTTT. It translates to CAGPTGELFF.

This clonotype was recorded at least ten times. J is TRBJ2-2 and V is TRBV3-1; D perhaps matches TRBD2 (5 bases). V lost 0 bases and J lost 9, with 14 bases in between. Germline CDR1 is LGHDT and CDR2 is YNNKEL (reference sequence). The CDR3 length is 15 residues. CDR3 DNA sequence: TGTGCCAGCAGCCAAGATGTCACTAGTAACAGGGAGCTGTTTTTT. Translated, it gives CASSQDVTSNRELFF.

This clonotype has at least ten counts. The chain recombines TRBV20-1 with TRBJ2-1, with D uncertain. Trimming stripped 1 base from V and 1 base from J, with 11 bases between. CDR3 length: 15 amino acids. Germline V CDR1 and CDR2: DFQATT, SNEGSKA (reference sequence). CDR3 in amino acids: CSARGLGYSYNEQFF. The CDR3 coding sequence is TGCAGTGCTAGAGGTTTGGGTTATTCCTACAATGAGCAGTTCTTC.

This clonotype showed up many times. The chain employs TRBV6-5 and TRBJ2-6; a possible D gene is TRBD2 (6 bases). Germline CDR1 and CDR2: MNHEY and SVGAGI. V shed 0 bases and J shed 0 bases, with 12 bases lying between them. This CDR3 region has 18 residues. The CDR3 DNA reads TGTGCCAGCAGTTACTCCGGGACCGGGGGCTCTGGGGCCAACGTCCTGACTTTC. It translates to CASSYSGTGGSGANVLTF.